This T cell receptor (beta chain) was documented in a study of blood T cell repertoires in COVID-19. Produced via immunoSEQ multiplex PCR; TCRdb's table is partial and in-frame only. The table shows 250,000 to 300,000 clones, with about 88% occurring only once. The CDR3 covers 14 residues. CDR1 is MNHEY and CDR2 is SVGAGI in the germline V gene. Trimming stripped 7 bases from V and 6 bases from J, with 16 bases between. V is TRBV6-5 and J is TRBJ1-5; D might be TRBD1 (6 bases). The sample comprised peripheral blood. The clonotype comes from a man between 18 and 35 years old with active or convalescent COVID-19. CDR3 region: CASNSGARFQPQHF. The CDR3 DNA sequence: TGTGCCAGCAACTCAGGGGCGAGGTTTCAGCCCCAGCATTTT.